The clone carrying this T cell receptor beta chain was observed a few times. Assay used: immunoSEQ multiplex PCR; TCRdb lists only in-frame clones, some missing. The sample consists of about 15,000 clones, 70% to 75% of them appearing once. The data stem from a study of T cell clonotyping in hematopoietic cell transplantation. V lost 7 bases and J 0 bases, leaving 10 bases between the germline ends. Germline lookup yields CDR1 SNHLY and CDR2 FYNNEI. The CDR3 totals 14 residues. This TCR was sampled from a woman aged 60-75 years in good health. Some clones in this sample may be carry-over from other donors' samples. The material sequenced was peripheral blood mononuclear cells. The chain employs TRBV2 and TRBJ1-3; unclear D gene. The CDR3 DNA is TGTGCCAGCAAGACCGAGAGCTCTGGAAACACCATATATTTT. Amino acids: CASKTESSGNTIYF.